This T cell receptor beta chain was retrieved from a study of T cells in Graves' hyperthyroidism and ophthalmopathy. Notes on the study in general: Blood also carried most thyroid clonotypes expanded above 0.001.

V gave up 5 bases and J gave up 2 bases; unmatched junction bases: 4. This CDR3 spans 14 amino acids. CDR1 is MDHEN, CDR2 SYDVKM, per germline. Amplified TCR beta CDR3 regions came from RNA transcripts. HTBI primers drove first-round RT-PCR of the TCR CDR3. TCRdb reanalysed the multiplex PCR reads using MiXCR and keeps one entry per CDR3 protein. The sample contains about 420,000 distinct CDR3 sequences, roughly 13% of which appear only once. An absence of ophthalmopathy progression within 18 months meant stable Graves' hyperthyroidism. Diagnosis relied on clinical symptoms, serum thyroxine and TRAb, thyroid ultrasound and orbital computed tomography. This clonotype showed up many times. Its specificity is unknown.

This receptor was identified in a woman between 18 and 29 years old with Graves' hyperthyroidism. This sequence joins TRBV28 and TRBJ2-7, with TRBD2 matching 9 bases. The specimen was blood. The CDR3 spells CASSQAGGAYEQYF. The CDR3 nucleotides read TGTGCCAGCAGTCAAGCGGGAGGCGCCTACGAGCAGTACTTC.